The rows below give T cell receptor beta chains drawn from one sample of a study of vaccination effects on CD4 cells after COVID-19. These receptors have no known antigen. Some clones are missing from TCRdb's copy, which holds only in-frame ones; the method was immunoSEQ multiplex PCR. The profile shows 50,000 to 75,000 clones, around 81% of them singletons. The sequences come from CD4+ T cells from PBMCs cultured with HCoV-229E spike peptides, collected before COVID-19 vaccination. The receptors were gathered from a human donor who received a COVID-19 vaccine. CDR3s include the opening cysteine and the closing phenylalanine or tryptophan. D genes are given only for firm matches. Only some rows state a clone size, as once, few, many or a class for expanded clones.

V,length,J,size,D,DNA,CDR3
TRBV30,11,TRBJ2-1,-,-,TGTGCCTGGAGGACGGGGCCTGAGCAGTTCTTC,CAWRTGPEQFF
TRBV9,14,TRBJ2-1,-,-,TGTGCCAGCAGCCTCCGGGACTCCTACAATGAGCAGTTCTTC,CASSLRDSYNEQFF
TRBV15,14,TRBJ2-5,-,-,TGTGCCACCAGCAGAGGTCTGGGTGGGGAGACCCAGTACTTC,CATSRGLGGETQYF
TRBV12-3/TRBV12-4,13,TRBJ1-4,-,-,TGTGCCAGCAGTTCAGGTGATTCTGGAAAACTGTTTTTT,CASSSGDSGKLFF
TRBV2,15,TRBJ1-5,-,-,TGTGCCAGCAGTGGGACGGGGGTCGGCAATCAGCCCCAGCATTTT,CASSGTGVGNQPQHF
TRBV5-1,14,TRBJ1-1,-,-,TGCGCCAGCAGCCGGGGCCAGGGAGACACTGAAGCTTTCTTT,CASSRGQGDTEAFF
TRBV30,13,TRBJ2-3,-,-,TGTGCCTGGAGTCGGGACAGCACAGATACGCAGTATTTT,CAWSRDSTDTQYF
TRBV30,14,TRBJ1-6,few,-,TGTGCCTGGAGTGTGGAGGGTCTTTCTTCACCCCTCCACTTT,CAWSVEGLSSPLHF
TRBV5-8,11,TRBJ2-3,few,-,TGTGCCAGCGCGTCTGGGGATACGCAGTATTTT,CASASGDTQYF
TRBV4-2,15,TRBJ2-3,-,TRBD2,TGTGCCAGCAGCCAGAGGGGAGGGCCAATGGATACGCAGTATTTT,CASSQRGGPMDTQYF
TRBV10-1,12,TRBJ2-1,-,-,TGCGCCAGCAGTGAGGGGGACAATGAGCAGTTCTTC,CASSEGDNEQFF
TRBV5-1,14,TRBJ1-1,-,-,TGCGCCAGCAGCTTGGCAGGGTGGAACACTGAAGCTTTCTTT,CASSLAGWNTEAFF
TRBV18,14,TRBJ1-2,-,TRBD1,TGTGCCAGCTCACCAACCGGACAGGGTAGTGGCTACACCTTC,CASSPTGQGSGYTF
TRBV5-1,14,TRBJ1-1,-,TRBD1,TGCGCCAGCAGCTTAGGACAGGGGGCGACTGAAGCTTTCTTT,CASSLGQGATEAFF
TRBV24-1,18,TRBJ1-5,few,TRBD1,TGTGCCACCAGTGACACCGACAGGGTATCGGATAGCAATCAGCCCCAGCATTTT,CATSDTDRVSDSNQPQHF
TRBV7-8,16,TRBJ1-5,few,-,TGTGCCAGCACCCCAAGTTGGGGGTATAGCAATCAGCCCCAGCATTTT,CASTPSWGYSNQPQHF